A selection of T cell receptor beta chains follows, all from one sample in a study of post-analysis software for immune sequencing data. TCRdb redid the calling of the PCR reads with MiXCR, one entry per CDR3 protein. The sample has roughly 730,000 distinct CDR3 sequences, 30% seen once. Sequencing used blood. The receptors stem from a girl under 18 with multiple sclerosis. Each CDR3 is given without its conserved first and last residue. The order of the fields is CDR3 protein, V gene, J gene.

SVDAGCYGYT,TRBV29-1,TRBJ1-2
ASSLEQWSMNTEAF,TRBV7-9,TRBJ1-1
SARDVGMASTGETQY,TRBV20-1,TRBJ2-5
ASSSPLAGDIYEQY,TRBV28,TRBJ2-7
ASRRAGADPGYT,TRBV6-5,TRBJ1-2
ASSYTDKPLNYGYT,TRBV6-5,TRBJ1-2
SVEIALEAF,TRBV29-1,TRBJ1-1
ASSPKRTGTGEQY,TRBV6-1,TRBJ2-7
AHGGGPNEQF,TRBV7-9,TRBJ2-1
SARPPSGNSYEQY,TRBV20-1,TRBJ2-7
ASSGGQQNTEAF,TRBV9,TRBJ1-1
ASSSGRGRGGYT,TRBV28,TRBJ1-2
ASSTGTDNSPLH,TRBV6-2/TRBV6-3,TRBJ1-6
ASRDSANYGYT,TRBV2,TRBJ1-2
SAEPEPDTQY,TRBV20-1,TRBJ2-3
SVEVGQGAGELF,TRBV29-1,TRBJ2-2
ASSWDGNSPLH,TRBV6-2/TRBV6-3,TRBJ1-6
SASMADGYT,TRBV20-1,TRBJ1-2
ASSEQGQDTQY,TRBV2,TRBJ2-3
ASSGTPGPYEQY,TRBV7-2,TRBJ2-7
SARNVDRVDTQY,TRBV20-1,TRBJ2-3
ASSSSGTSGLRLSYEQY,TRBV7-2,TRBJ2-7
ASSTGIGTGSYGYT,TRBV5-1,TRBJ1-2
ASGVQGGAGYGTSYEQY,TRBV28,TRBJ2-7
AISEEGSRLWEQY,TRBV10-3,TRBJ2-5
ASSFGWGQPQH,TRBV27,TRBJ1-5
ASSFDLTYEQY,TRBV12-3/TRBV12-4,TRBJ2-7
ASSKISQRRGLYGYT,TRBV21-1,TRBJ1-2
ASSAGTNHEQF,TRBV7-2,TRBJ2-1
SASLAAHYEQY,TRBV20-1,TRBJ2-7
ASSERRSRGPRNTDTQY,TRBV2,TRBJ2-3
ASSFTWAVAGYT,TRBV5-1,TRBJ1-2
ASSQELPNSPLH,TRBV14,TRBJ1-6
SASATGPHNQPQH,TRBV20-1,TRBJ1-5
AGKSPTSTDTQY,TRBV30,TRBJ2-3
ASSRDYFWF,TRBV5-1,TRBJ2-1
ASSAIGQRGNEQY,TRBV7-2,TRBJ2-7
ASSQEARYTDTQY,TRBV3-1,TRBJ2-3
ASSQDSYADKQY,TRBV4-3,TRBJ2-7
ASSRDQVVGYT,TRBV5-5,TRBJ1-2
SGGTGGDHGYT,TRBV29-1,TRBJ1-2
ASSQQTPGLAGFRETQY,TRBV3-1,TRBJ2-5
SANLDSFLHAYEQY,TRBV20-1,TRBJ2-7
ASSSAGNSPLH,TRBV5-1,TRBJ1-6
ASSPFSSEETQY,TRBV28,TRBJ2-5
ASSYLGQGTGEQF,TRBV28,TRBJ2-1
AIAYGTSGSTDTQY,TRBV10-3,TRBJ2-3
ASSLRTGKKNQPQH,TRBV12-3/TRBV12-4,TRBJ1-5
ASSWSNNEQF,TRBV27,TRBJ2-1
SARDPAAPGWPQH,TRBV20-1,TRBJ1-5
ASSHRTSEGGAGLGYT,TRBV4-1,TRBJ1-2
SSRTGGSEAF,TRBV29-1,TRBJ1-1
ASSSGTGPFGYGYI,TRBV5-5,TRBJ1-2
ASSTSGRAYNEQF,TRBV19,TRBJ2-1
ASSLVGGGLLGNIQY,TRBV7-2,TRBJ2-4
ASSALSGGGEKRF,TRBV5-1,TRBJ1-4
ASSGQVSYEQY,TRBV5-5,TRBJ2-7